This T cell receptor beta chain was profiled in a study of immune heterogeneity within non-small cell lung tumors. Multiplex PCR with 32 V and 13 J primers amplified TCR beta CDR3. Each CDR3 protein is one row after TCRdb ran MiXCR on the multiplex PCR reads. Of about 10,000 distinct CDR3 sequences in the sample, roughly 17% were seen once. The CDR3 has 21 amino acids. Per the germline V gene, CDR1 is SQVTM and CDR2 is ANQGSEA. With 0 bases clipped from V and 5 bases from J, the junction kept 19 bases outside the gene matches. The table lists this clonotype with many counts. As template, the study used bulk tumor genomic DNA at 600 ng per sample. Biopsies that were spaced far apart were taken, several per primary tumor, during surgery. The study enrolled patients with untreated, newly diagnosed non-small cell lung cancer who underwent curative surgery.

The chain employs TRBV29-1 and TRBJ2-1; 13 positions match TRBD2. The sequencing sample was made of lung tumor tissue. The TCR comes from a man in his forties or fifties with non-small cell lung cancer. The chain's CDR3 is CSVEELSGLAGLWYGDNEQFF. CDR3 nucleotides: TGCAGCGTTGAAGAGCTATCGGGACTAGCGGGGCTGTGGTATGGGGACAATGAGCAGTTCTTC.